This T cell receptor beta chain was identified in a study of shared clonotypes between healthy human individuals. A CD45RA+ naive subset and a CD45RA-negative memory subset were split from CD4+ cells. Germline loops: CDR1 MNHEY, CDR2 SMNVEV (reference sequence). CDR3 size: 14 residues. The V and J ends lost 5 bases and 6 bases, in that order; junction bases with no gene match: 6. A deep-level run was used for the assay. The assay was immunoSEQ multiplex PCR, and TCRdb's table has in-frame clones only and misses some. Counted here are some 660,000 clones, roughly 72% occurring once; the ten biggest clones make up about 1.8%.

The chain joins TRBV27 to TRBJ2-3, with TRBD2 matching 9 bases. This TCR derives from a woman aged 25 to 39 in good health. Specimen: memory CD4+ T cells sorted from blood. Subset described: CD45RA-negative fraction. The DNA of the CDR3 is TGTGCCAGCAGTCCTCTAGCGGGATCCGATACGCAGTATTTT. Translating gives CASSPLAGSDTQYF.